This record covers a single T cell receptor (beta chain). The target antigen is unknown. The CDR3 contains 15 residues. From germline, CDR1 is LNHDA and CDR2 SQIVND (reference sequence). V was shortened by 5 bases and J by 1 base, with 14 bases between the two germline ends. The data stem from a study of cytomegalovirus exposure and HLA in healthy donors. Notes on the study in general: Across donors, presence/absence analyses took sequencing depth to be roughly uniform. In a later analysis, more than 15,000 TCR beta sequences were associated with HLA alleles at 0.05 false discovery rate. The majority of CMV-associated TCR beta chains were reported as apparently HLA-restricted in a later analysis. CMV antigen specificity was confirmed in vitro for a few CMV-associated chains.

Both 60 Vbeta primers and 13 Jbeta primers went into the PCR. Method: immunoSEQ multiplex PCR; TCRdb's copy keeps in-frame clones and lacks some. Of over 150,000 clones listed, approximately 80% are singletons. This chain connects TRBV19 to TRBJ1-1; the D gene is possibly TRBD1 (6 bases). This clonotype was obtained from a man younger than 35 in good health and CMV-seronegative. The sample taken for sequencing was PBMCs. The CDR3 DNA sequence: TGTGCCAGTAGTGCCCGGACAGCAAGGAACACTGAAGCTTTCTTT. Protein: CASSARTARNTEAFF.